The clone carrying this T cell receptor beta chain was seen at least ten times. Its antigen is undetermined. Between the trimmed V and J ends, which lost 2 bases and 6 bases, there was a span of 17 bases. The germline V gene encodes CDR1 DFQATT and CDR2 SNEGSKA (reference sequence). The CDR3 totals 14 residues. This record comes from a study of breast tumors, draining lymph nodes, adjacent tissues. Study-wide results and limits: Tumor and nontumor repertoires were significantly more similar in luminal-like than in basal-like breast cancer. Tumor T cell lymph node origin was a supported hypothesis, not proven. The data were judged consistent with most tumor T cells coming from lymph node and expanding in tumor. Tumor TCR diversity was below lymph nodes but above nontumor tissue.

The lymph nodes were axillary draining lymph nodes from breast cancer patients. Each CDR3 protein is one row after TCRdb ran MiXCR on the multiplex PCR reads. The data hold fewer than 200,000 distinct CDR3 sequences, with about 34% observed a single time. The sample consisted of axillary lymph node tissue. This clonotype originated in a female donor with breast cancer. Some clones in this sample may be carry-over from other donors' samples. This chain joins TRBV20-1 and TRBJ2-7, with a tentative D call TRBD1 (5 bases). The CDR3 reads CSARSAGQKGEQYF. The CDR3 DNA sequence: TGCAGTGCTAGATCGGCAGGGCAAAAGGGCGAGCAGTACTTC.